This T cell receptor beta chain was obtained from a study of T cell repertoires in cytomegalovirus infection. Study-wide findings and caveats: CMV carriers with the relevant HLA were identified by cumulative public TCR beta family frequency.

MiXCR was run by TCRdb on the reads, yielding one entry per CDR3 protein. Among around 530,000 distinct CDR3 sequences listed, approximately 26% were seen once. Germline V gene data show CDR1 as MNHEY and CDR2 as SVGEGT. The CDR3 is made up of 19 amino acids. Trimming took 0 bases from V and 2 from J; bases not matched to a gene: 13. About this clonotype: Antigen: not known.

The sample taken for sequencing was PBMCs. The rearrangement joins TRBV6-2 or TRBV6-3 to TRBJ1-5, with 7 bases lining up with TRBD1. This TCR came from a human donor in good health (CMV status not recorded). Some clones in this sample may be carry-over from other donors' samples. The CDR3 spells CASSYSGQRPGRGNQPQHF. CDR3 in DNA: TGTGCCAGCAGTTACTCGGGACAGAGGCCTGGACGTGGCAATCAGCCCCAGCATTTT.